The present T cell receptor beta chain was sequenced within a study of a mutant IDH1 vaccine in newly diagnosed glioma. Study summary: Vaccination was launched 4-6 weeks after radiotherapy alone, or with temozolomide cycles.

The time point here: week 35, safety follow-up. Vaccinated patients received 300 ug of mutant IDH1 20-mer peptide per dose, with topical imiquimod. Libraries were prepared by immunoSEQ multiplex PCR; TCRdb keeps only in-frame clonotypes and omits some of them. Of some 70,000 clones in the sample, roughly 83% were seen once. For this clone: The antigen remains unidentified.

The receptor was isolated from a man in his late teens or twenties with glioma. The specimen comprised PBMCs, sampled from a glioma patient whose treatment included an IDH1 peptide vaccine.

This chain's CDR3 is CASSGITDTQYF. The CDR3, as DNA: TGTGCCAGCAGTGGAATAACAGATACGCAGTATTTT. The genes are TRBV2 and TRBJ2-3; the D is unclear. Per germline, CDR1 SNHLY and CDR2 FYNNEI. The CDR3 consists of 12 residues. V was trimmed by 4 bases and J by 3 bases, leaving 5 bases between them.